Each of the 9 T cell receptor beta chains below was sequenced from the same sample in a study of T cell responses to AZD1222 COVID-19 vaccine. TCRdb keeps only in-frame clones here, not all; method: immunoSEQ multiplex PCR. The sample contains around 120,000 clones, 80% to 95% of which appear only once. Specimen: peripheral blood, collected 28 days after the second AZD1222 dose. These receptors all come from an adult who received the AZD1222 COVID-19 vaccine.

This clone turned up a few times. CDR3 protein: CASSPSQGNTEAFF. CDR3 sequence (DNA): TGTGCCAGCTCACCTAGCCAGGGGAACACTGAAGCTTTCTTT. The genes are TRBV18 and TRBJ1-1, with TRBD1 as a possible D gene (5 bases). CDR1 is KGHSH and CDR2 is LQKENI in the germline V gene. CDR3 length: 14 residues. Trimming removed 3 bases from V and 1 base from J, with 9 bases in between.

This chain connects TRBV7-9 to TRBJ1-1, with D perhaps TRBD1 (6 bases). The CDR3 covers 14 residues. With 4 bases removed from V and 5 bases from J, the gap between germline ends came to 14 bases. Germline V gene sequence: CDR1 SEHNR, CDR2 FQNEAQ (reference sequence). CDR3 in amino acids: CASSSAGGETEAFF. As DNA, the CDR3 is TGTGCCAGCAGCTCCGCGGGGGGCGAAACTGAAGCTTTCTTT.

The V and J genes are TRBV29-1 and TRBJ1-5, with a weak D call TRBD1 (6 bases). The CDR3 is 12 residues long. V was cut by 4 bases and J by 2 bases, with 6 bases left in between. CDR1 SQVTM and CDR2 ANQGSEA come from the germline V gene. In DNA, the CDR3 is TGCAGCGTTGGACAGGGCAATCAGCCCCAGCATTTT. It translates to CSVGQGNQPQHF. Full variable domain (rest looked up from reference TRBV29-1 and TRBJ1-5): SAVISQKPSRDICQRGTSLTIQCQVDSQVTMMFWYRQQPGQSLTLIATANQGSEATYESGFVIDKFPISRPNLTFSTLTVSNMSPEDSSIYLCSVGQGNQPQHFGDGTRLSIL.

The chain employs TRBV7-3 and TRBJ2-1; 8 bases line up with TRBD1. Germline V gene lookup returns CDR1 SGHTA and CDR2 FQGTGA. J lost 4 bases, V lost 5 bases, and 13 bases had no gene match. The CDR3 has 17 residues. The CDR3 coding sequence is TGTGCCAGCAGCCGTCGGACAGGGCCAGGGGTTTACAATGAGCAGTTCTTC. Protein product: CASSRRTGPGVYNEQFF.

The chain joins TRBV9 to TRBJ1-6; 7 bases are shared with TRBD1. The V gene's germline CDR1 is SGDLS and CDR2 YYNGEE. This CDR3 spans 15 amino acids. Losses at the gene ends were 4 bases for V and 7 bases for J; bases not matched to a gene: 8. The CDR3 sequence is CASSSWDSPNSPLHF. As DNA, the CDR3 is TGTGCCAGCAGCTCCTGGGACAGTCCCAATTCACCCCTCCACTTT.

A single count supports this clone. The chain couples TRBV7-2 to TRBJ2-4; 7 nucleotides agree with TRBD1. This CDR3 is 17 amino acids long. V lost 1 base, J lost 1 base, and 7 bases stayed unmatched. Germline V lookup: CDR1 SGHTA, CDR2 FQGNSA. The CDR3 nucleotides are TGTGCCAGCAGCTTAGGTGCAGGGGGTCGGGCCAAAAACATTCAGTACTTC. It translates to CASSLGAGGRAKNIQYF.

The chain couples TRBV5-6 to TRBJ2-7, with TRBD1 matching over 7 bases. The germline V gene encodes CDR1 SGHDT and CDR2 YYEEEE. This CDR3 spans 13 amino acids. Trimming at V came to 3 bases and at J to 4 bases, leaving 4 bases not matched to a gene. This chain's CDR3 is CASSSGGRYEQYF. In DNA form, the CDR3 reads TGTGCCAGCAGCTCAGGGGGAAGGTACGAGCAGTACTTC.

This clone was observed a handful of times. The chain links TRBV10-3 to TRBJ2-1; D tentatively reads TRBD1 or TRBD2 (5 bases each). V was cut by 7 bases and J by 2 bases, with 12 bases left in between. Germline CDR1 ENHRY, CDR2 SYGVKD. CDR3 size: 14 residues. The CDR3 loop is CAITRDQTYNEQFF. Written as DNA, the CDR3 is TGTGCCATCACCCGGGACCAGACCTACAATGAGCAGTTCTTC.

The gene calls are TRBV5-1 and TRBJ2-3; 9 bases are a match to TRBD2. The V gene end was trimmed by 2 bases and the J gene end by 0 bases; junction bases not matched to a gene: 4. CDR1 is SGHRS and CDR2 is YFSETQ in the germline V gene. The CDR3 extends over 16 amino acids. As DNA, the CDR3 is TGCGCCAGCAGCTTACTAGCGGGTGCTAGCACAGATACGCAGTATTTT. This gives the protein CASSLLAGASTDTQYF.